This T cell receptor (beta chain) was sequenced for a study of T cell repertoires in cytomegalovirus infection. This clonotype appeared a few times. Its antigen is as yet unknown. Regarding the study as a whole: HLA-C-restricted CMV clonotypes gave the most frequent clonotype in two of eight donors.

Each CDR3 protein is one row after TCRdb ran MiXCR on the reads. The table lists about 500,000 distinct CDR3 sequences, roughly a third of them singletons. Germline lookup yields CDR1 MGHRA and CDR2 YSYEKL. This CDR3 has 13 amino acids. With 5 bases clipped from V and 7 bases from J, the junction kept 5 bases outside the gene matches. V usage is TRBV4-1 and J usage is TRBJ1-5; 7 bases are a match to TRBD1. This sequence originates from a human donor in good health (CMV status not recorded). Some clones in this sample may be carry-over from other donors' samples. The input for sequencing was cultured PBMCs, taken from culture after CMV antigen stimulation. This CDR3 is CASSLQGLQPQHF. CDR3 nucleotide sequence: TGCGCCAGCAGCTTACAGGGGCTCCAGCCCCAGCATTTT.